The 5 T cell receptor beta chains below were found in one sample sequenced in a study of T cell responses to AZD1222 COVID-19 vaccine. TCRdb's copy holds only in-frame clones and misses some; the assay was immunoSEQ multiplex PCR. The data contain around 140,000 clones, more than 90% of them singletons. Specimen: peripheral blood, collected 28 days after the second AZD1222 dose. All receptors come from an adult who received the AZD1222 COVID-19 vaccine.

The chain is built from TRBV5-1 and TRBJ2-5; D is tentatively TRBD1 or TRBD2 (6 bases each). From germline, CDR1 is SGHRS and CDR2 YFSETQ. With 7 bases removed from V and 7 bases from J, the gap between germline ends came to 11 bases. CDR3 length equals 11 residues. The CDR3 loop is CASQQGGTQYF. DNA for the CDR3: TGCGCCAGCCAACAGGGAGGGACCCAGTACTTC.

The CDR3 reads CASSQVPAQGGGELFF. CDR3 bases: TGTGCCAGCAGCCAAGTTCCAGCCCAAGGGGGCGGGGAGCTGTTTTTT. The chain uses TRBV14 and TRBJ2-2, with a possible D match to TRBD1 (6 bases). The V end was cut by 1 base, the J end by 7 bases, with 16 bases between. The CDR3 sequence is 16 residues long. CDR1 is SGHDN and CDR2 is FVKESK in the germline V gene.

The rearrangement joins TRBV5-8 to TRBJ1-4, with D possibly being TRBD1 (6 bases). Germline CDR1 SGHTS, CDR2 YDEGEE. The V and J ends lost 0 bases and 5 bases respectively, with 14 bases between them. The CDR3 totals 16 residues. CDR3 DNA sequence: TGTGCCAGCAGCTTGGAGGGCAGGGGTGGAAATGAAAAACTGTTTTTT. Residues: CASSLEGRGGNEKLFF.

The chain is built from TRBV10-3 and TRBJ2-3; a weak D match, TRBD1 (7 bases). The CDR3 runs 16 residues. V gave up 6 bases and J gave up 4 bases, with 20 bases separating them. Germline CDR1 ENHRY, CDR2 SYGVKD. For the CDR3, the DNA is TGTGCCATCAGCGGACAGGAGGGGACTCTCGCAGATACGCAGTATTTT. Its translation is CAISGQEGTLADTQYF.

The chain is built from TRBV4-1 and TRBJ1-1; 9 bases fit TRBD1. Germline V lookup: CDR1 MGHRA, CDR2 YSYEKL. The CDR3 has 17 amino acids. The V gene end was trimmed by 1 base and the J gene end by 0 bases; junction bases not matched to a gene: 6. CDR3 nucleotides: TGCGCCAGCAGCCAAGCCCAGACAGGGGGATTGAACACTGAAGCTTTCTTT. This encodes CASSQAQTGGLNTEAFF.